The 20 T cell receptor beta chains below were found in one sample sequenced in a study of CXCR3-negative and CXCR3-positive naive CD8 T cells. UMI labels and 5' RACE were used to prepare the TRB cDNA libraries. TCRdb derives one entry per CDR3 protein from the 5' RACE reads, leaving out DNA. Here the sample table reports about 40,000 distinct CDR3 sequences. Sequenced input: memory CD8+ T cells from blood. The receptors originated from a human donor in good health. Some clones in this sample may be carry-over from other donors' samples.

This chain uses TRBV4-3 with TRBJ1-6; TCRdb indicates TRBD1, and absent DNA this call remains unverified. CDR3 length: 15 residues. CDR1 is LGHNA and CDR2 is YSLEER in the germline V gene. CDR3 sequence reads: CASSQEHRVRSPLHF.

This sequence joins TRBV28 and TRBJ2-7; the D gene TCRdb calls, TRBD1, cannot be checked with no DNA. The V gene's germline CDR1 is MDHEN and CDR2 SYDVKM. There are 16 residues in the CDR3. The CDR3 sequence: CATHITPGPSVYEQYF. The complete variable domain, with remaining parts taken from reference TRBV28 and TRBJ2-7, reads DVKVTQSSRYLVKRTGEKVFLECVQDMDHENMFWYRQDPGLGLRLIYFSYDVKMKEKGDIPEGYSVSREKKERFSLILESASTNQTSMYLCATHITPGPSVYEQYFGPGTRLTVT.

In terms of frequency, this clonotype is medium-sized. The chain has TRBV7-2 and TRBJ2-1; checking the TCRdb D call of TRBD2 is not possible without DNA. CDR1 is SGHTA and CDR2 is FQGNSA in the germline V gene. The CDR3 consists of 15 residues. CDR3 sequence: CASSDGTTMFNEQFF.

The gene calls are TRBV29-1 and TRBJ1-2; TCRdb lists TRBD1, though no DNA is available to test this call. The CDR3 covers 12 residues. Germline assignment: CDR1 SQVTM and CDR2 ANQGSEA. The CDR3 reads CSAKGGNYGYTF.

V usage is TRBV29-1 and J usage is TRBJ2-7; TCRdb outputs TRBD1, but without DNA this stays unchecked. Germline CDR1 reads SQVTM; CDR2 reads ANQGSEA. The CDR3 runs 13 residues. The CDR3 here is CSVVTGLSYEQYF.

CDR3 sequence reads: CASSSGTEVANYGYTF. J is TRBJ1-2 and V is TRBV7-2. This CDR3 region has 16 residues. CDR1 and CDR2 (germline): SGHTA, FQGNSA.

The rearrangement uses TRBV7-6 and TRBJ1-1; checking the TCRdb D call of TRBD1 is not possible without DNA. The CDR3 runs 15 residues. Germline assignment: CDR1 SGHVS and CDR2 FNYEAQ. This CDR3 reads CASSTLQGRNTEAFF. The entire variable domain, with the rest obtained from reference TRBV7-6 and TRBJ1-1, is as follows: GAGVSQSPRYKVTKRGQDVALRCDPISGHVSLYWYRQALGQGPEFLTYFNYEAQQDKSGLPNDRFSAERPEGSISTLTIQRTEQRDSAMYRCASSTLQGRNTEAFFGQGTRLTVV.

The gene calls are TRBV27 and TRBJ2-7; the D call of TRBD2 rests on TCRdb alone, since no DNA is present to check it. Germline V gives CDR1 MNHEY, CDR2 SMNVEV (reference sequence). The CDR3 has 14 amino acids. The CDR3 protein is CASSFGRGAYEQYF.

This sequence joins TRBV19 and TRBJ1-1. Germline V gene lookup returns CDR1 LNHDA and CDR2 SQIVND (reference sequence). The CDR3 sequence is 14 residues long. This CDR3 reads CASSIGQQNTEAFF.

The chain carries TRBV25-1 and TRBJ2-5. CDR1 and CDR2 (germline): MGHDK, SYGVNS. The CDR3 runs to 12 residues. This CDR3 is CASSRFGETQYF.

This rearrangement joins TRBV29-1 to TRBJ2-7. The germline V gene has CDR1 SQVTM and CDR2 ANQGSEA. The CDR3 is 13 residues long. CDR3 residues: CSVEDKESYEQYF.

The V call is TRBV4-3, the J call TRBJ2-1. Germline CDR1 reads LGHNA; CDR2 reads YSLEER. This CDR3 contains 13 residues. CDR3 region: CASARSSYNEQFF.

This chain links TRBV6-5 with TRBJ1-5. Germline assignment: CDR1 MNHEY and CDR2 SVGAGI. The CDR3 loop spans 15 amino acids. The CDR3 spells CASSSAGYSLQPQHF.

The chain links TRBV29-1 to TRBJ2-2; the D call of TRBD1 rests on TCRdb alone, since no DNA is present to check it. The V gene's germline CDR1 is SQVTM and CDR2 ANQGSEA. CDR3 length: 13 amino acids. This CDR3 reads CSVELPYTGELFF.

The J gene is TRBJ2-1, the V gene TRBV29-1; the D call of TRBD2 rests on TCRdb alone, since no DNA is present to check it. The germline gives CDR1 SQVTM, CDR2 ANQGSEA. The CDR3 has 16 residues. CDR3 residues: CSVVWLIAGAYNEQFF.

This sequence joins TRBV7-8 and TRBJ2-3; TCRdb outputs TRBD1, but without DNA this stays unchecked. Germline CDR1 reads SGHVS; CDR2 reads FQNEAQ. CDR3 length equals 16 residues. This CDR3 reads CASSLERGQRTDTQYF.

This chain uses TRBV12-3 or TRBV12-4 with TRBJ2-2; without DNA, the TCRdb call of TRBD2 cannot be checked. The CDR3 runs to 18 residues. Here the CDR3 reads CASSLRRREDSNTGELFF.

This CDR3 reads CSVWGGSTDTQYF. The chain carries TRBV29-1 and TRBJ2-3; TCRdb reports TRBD1, a call that lacks DNA to check it against. The length of the CDR3 is 13 residues. CDR1 is SQVTM and CDR2 is ANQGSEA in the germline V gene.

The chain uses TRBV29-1 and TRBJ2-2; TCRdb indicates TRBD1, and absent DNA this call remains unverified. Looked up from germline, CDR1 is SQVTM and CDR2 is ANQGSEA. The CDR3 has 13 amino acids. The CDR3 loop is CGGHQGTTGELFF.

The gene calls are TRBV6-4 and TRBJ2-1. Per germline, CDR1 MRHNA and CDR2 SNTAGT. There are 15 residues in the CDR3. Here the CDR3 reads CASSPQGDSYNEQFF.